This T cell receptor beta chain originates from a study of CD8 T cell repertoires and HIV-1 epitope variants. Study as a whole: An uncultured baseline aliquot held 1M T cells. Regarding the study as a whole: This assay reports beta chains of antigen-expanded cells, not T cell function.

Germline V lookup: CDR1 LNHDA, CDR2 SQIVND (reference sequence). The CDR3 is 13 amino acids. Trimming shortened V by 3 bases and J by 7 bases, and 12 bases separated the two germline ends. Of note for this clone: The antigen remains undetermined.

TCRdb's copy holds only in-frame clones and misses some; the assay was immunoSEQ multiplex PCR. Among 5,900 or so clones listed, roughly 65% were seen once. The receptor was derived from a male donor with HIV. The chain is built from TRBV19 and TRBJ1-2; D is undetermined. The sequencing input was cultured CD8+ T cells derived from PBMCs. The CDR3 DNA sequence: TGTGCCAGTAGTATTAACAGCTCGGGTGGCTACACCTTC. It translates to CASSINSSGGYTF.